Included here is one T cell receptor (beta chain) sequence, with context. Its antigen is as yet unknown. CDR3 length: 15 amino acids. Germline CDR1 SGHAT, CDR2 FQNNGV. Losses at the gene ends were 6 bases for V and 6 bases for J; bases not matched to a gene: 5. With a J-beta primer mix and a sample-barcoded 5' primer, a second PCR ran about 6 to 11 cycles. TCRdb independently ran MiXCR on the 5' RACE reads; one entry per CDR3 protein. The table has 890,000 or so distinct CDR3 sequences, around two thirds seen once. This sample is drawn from a study of blood T cells in healthy people across ages. The study's findings and limits: It was found that TCR beta diversity correlated strongly with the percentage of naive T cells. Estimates of diversity drawn from one million T cells were considered underestimates. With age, beta diversity per million T cells declined roughly linearly, significantly by 40.

What was sequenced was blood. J is TRBJ2-2 and V is TRBV11-2, with 12 bases aligning to TRBD2. The receptor was derived from a man aged 25 to 40 in good health. Here the CDR3 DNA reads TGTGCCAGCAGGCTAGCGGGGGGGACGGCCGGGGAGCTGTTTTTT. Amino acid sequence: CASRLAGGTAGELFF.